This T cell receptor (beta chain) derives from a study of blood T cell repertoires in COVID-19. Study-wide context: Acute and convalescent COVID-19 specimens originated in the United States, Italy and Spain. PBMCs, B-cell-depleted T cells, or T cells provided the cDNA or gDNA that made up the material.

V lost 4 bases and J lost 4, with 14 bases in between. CDR1 SEHNR and CDR2 FQNEAQ come from the germline V gene (reference sequence). The CDR3 runs 15 residues. Authors' data handling: Scientists estimated how many nucleated cells there were by amplifying reference gene primers. Repertoires were generated with immunoSEQ multiplex PCR, while TCRdb's copy carries only in-frame clones and drops some. D and trimming come from the DNA, and the V and J calls and clone size come from that table. The sample contains some 45,000 clones, 82% of which appear only once. Material for sequencing was peripheral blood. This TCR derives from a woman aged 55-70 years with acute or convalescent COVID-19. The chain combines TRBV7-9 with TRBJ1-3; a possible D gene is TRBD1 (5 bases). The CDR3 loop reads CASSSTATTGNTIYF. CDR3 DNA sequence: TGTGCCAGCAGCTCGACAGCAACTACAGGAAACACCATATATTTT.